These 15 T cell receptor beta chains were all obtained from the same sample, sequenced in a study of cytotoxic CD8 clonotypes in ibrutinib-treated CLL (dated by TCRdb to 2020 to 2022). Libraries came from the immunoSEQ multiplex PCR assay. TCRdb carries this immuneACCESS record with in-frame sequences only. Its versions omit some clonotypes, under half of them owing to an unresolved V gene in the studies checked, with the rest unexplained. The sample has more than 110,000 clones on record, 70% to 90% of them singletons. The ten largest clonotypes hold 6.5% to 8% of the sample. The sequences come from PBMCs, collected after 36 months of ibrutinib treatment. The receptors originated from a human donor with chronic lymphocytic leukemia.

The J gene is TRBJ1-5, the V gene TRBV30; the match to TRBD1 covers 7 bases. With 3 bases clipped from V and 5 bases from J, the junction kept 7 bases outside the gene matches. The length of the CDR3 is 14 residues. Per the germline V gene, CDR1 is GTSNPN and CDR2 is SVGIG (reference sequence). CDR3 region: CAWSRTGLDQPQHF. CDR3 DNA: TGTGCCTGGAGCCGGACAGGTCTCGATCAGCCCCAGCATTTT.

J is TRBJ2-3 and V is TRBV12-5; 11 bases map to TRBD2. The CDR3 is made up of 18 amino acids. CDR1 and CDR2 from the germline V gene are LGHNT and FRNRAP. The J segment lost 0 bases and the V segment lost 3 bases, leaving 8 bases of the junction unmatched. Here the CDR3 DNA reads TGTGCTAGTGGTTTAGGGACTAGCGGCTTACCTAGCACAGATACGCAGTATTTT. Amino acid sequence: CASGLGTSGLPSTDTQYF. The full variable domain, its missing parts supplied by reference TRBV12-5 and TRBJ2-3, is DARVTQTPRHKVTEMGQEVTMRCQPILGHNTVFWYRQTMMQGLELLAYFRNRAPLDDSGMPKDRFSAEMPDATLATLKIQPSEPRDSAVYFCASGLGTSGLPSTDTQYFGPGTRLTVL.

In DNA form, the CDR3 reads TGTGCCAGCAGCTTGAGACAGGTTGACACTGAAGCTTTCTTT. Amino acid sequence: CASSLRQVDTEAFF. The chain recombines TRBV5-4 with TRBJ1-1; D possibly corresponds to TRBD1 (6 bases). This CDR3 is built from 14 residues. V lost 1 base to trimming and J lost 3 bases, with 10 bases between them. Germline V CDR1 and CDR2: SGHNT, YYREEE (reference sequence).

The chain uses TRBV11-1 and TRBJ2-1; D is uncertain. CDR1 is SGHAT and CDR2 is FQDESV in the germline V gene (reference sequence). V lost 2 bases and J 2 bases, leaving 13 bases between the germline ends. This CDR3 spans 16 amino acids. CDR3 protein: CASSLRSSMAYNEQFF. The CDR3 bases are TGTGCCAGCAGCTTACGTAGTAGTATGGCCTACAATGAGCAGTTCTTC.

The V call is TRBV28, the J call TRBJ1-5; D is ambiguous. Germline CDR1 MDHEN, CDR2 SYDVKM. Trimming stripped 3 bases from V and 4 bases from J, with 7 bases between. This CDR3 comprises 13 residues. The CDR3 region is CASSFLGNQPQHF. The CDR3 coding sequence is TGTGCCAGCAGTTTCCTCGGGAATCAGCCCCAGCATTTT.

V usage is TRBV2 and J usage is TRBJ2-2; D gene unclear. Germline-derived CDR1 and CDR2 are SNHLY and FYNNEI. CDR3 length equals 16 residues. Trimming left V 5 bases short and J 2 bases short, with 15 bases between. CDR3 sequence (DNA): TGTGCCAGCAGTCCGGCCGGCAATCCCAACACCGGGGAGCTGTTTTTT. Translated, it gives CASSPAGNPNTGELFF.

This chain joins TRBV7-9 and TRBJ2-7, with 9 bases that match TRBD1. The CDR3 covers 14 residues. V shed 6 bases, J shed 7 bases, and the junction held 10 bases outside the gene matches. The V gene's germline CDR1 is SEHNR and CDR2 FQNEAQ (reference sequence). The CDR3 reads CASRIGTGSSEQYF. CDR3 DNA: TGTGCCAGCAGGATAGGGACAGGGTCGTCGGAGCAGTACTTC.

The rearrangement links TRBV27 to TRBJ2-4; TRBD1 agrees at 8 bases. In germline, CDR1 is MNHEY, CDR2 SMNVEV (reference sequence). The CDR3 length is 16 residues. J gave up 1 base and V 7 bases, and 9 bases lay outside the gene matches. Here the CDR3 reads CASKKQGGLAKNIQYF. The CDR3 coding sequence is TGTGCCAGCAAGAAACAGGGGGGTTTGGCCAAAAACATTCAGTACTTC.

The rearrangement links TRBV2 to TRBJ1-5; D gene uncertain. Germline assignment: CDR1 SNHLY and CDR2 FYNNEI. The CDR3 extends over 13 amino acids. With 4 bases removed from V and 3 bases from J, the gap between germline ends came to 7 bases. The CDR3 reads CASSGRSNQPQHF. In nucleotides, the CDR3 is TGTGCCAGCAGTGGTCGGTCCAATCAGCCCCAGCATTTT. Together with reference TRBV2 and TRBJ1-5, the CDR3 gives the full variable domain: EPEVTQTPSHQVTQMGQEVILRCVPISNHLYFYWYRQILGQKVEFLVSFYNNEISEKSEIFDDQFSVERPDGSNFTLKIRSTKLEDSAMYFCASSGRSNQPQHFGDGTRLSIL.

This clone has a handful of counts. The rearrangement uses TRBV5-1 and TRBJ2-2; D is ambiguous. Germline assignment: CDR1 SGHRS and CDR2 YFSETQ. The CDR3 is 14 amino acids. Trimming took 6 bases from V and 2 from J, leaving 11 bases between them. CDR3 region: CASNPDTNTGELFF. The CDR3 DNA reads TGCGCCAGCAACCCAGACACTAACACCGGGGAGCTGTTTTTT. Together with reference TRBV5-1 and TRBJ2-2, the CDR3 gives the full variable domain: KAGVTQTPRYLIKTRGQQVTLSCSPISGHRSVSWYQQTPGQGLQFLFEYFSETQRNKGNFPGRFSGRQFSNSRSEMNVSTLELGDSALYLCASNPDTNTGELFFGEGSRLTVL.

The chain has TRBV4-2 and TRBJ2-7; 7 bases match TRBD1. CDR3 length: 16 amino acids. CDR1 is LGHNA and CDR2 is YNFKEQ in the germline V gene. J was trimmed by 3 bases and V by 0 bases; bases with no gene match: 8. The DNA of the CDR3 is TGTGCCAGCAGCCAAGATTACCCCGGGACAGTCTACGAGCAGTACTTC. Translation gives CASSQDYPGTVYEQYF.

This chain joins TRBV11-2 and TRBJ1-2, with TRBD1 matching 7 bases. The CDR3 spans 15 residues. Germline CDR1 reads SGHAT; CDR2 reads FQNNGV. V lost 4 bases to trimming and J lost 4 bases; unmatched junction nucleotides: 9. The CDR3 sequence: CASSSRRQGAYGYTF. The CDR3 region has the DNA TGTGCCAGCAGCTCGCGCCGACAGGGCGCCTATGGCTACACCTTC.

The chain links TRBV5-4 to TRBJ2-1; TRBD2 might be the D (5 bases). The ends were cut back, 2 bases at V and 6 bases at J, with 9 bases in the middle. Germline V gene data show CDR1 as SGHNT and CDR2 as YYREEE (reference sequence). The CDR3 is made up of 13 amino acids. CDR3: CASSFVASNEQFF. CDR3 bases: TGTGCCAGCAGCTTTGTAGCGTCCAATGAGCAGTTCTTC.

The V call is TRBV6-5, the J call TRBJ2-5, with D unresolved. V lost 7 bases and J 0 bases, leaving 6 bases between the germline ends. This CDR3 region has 12 residues. Germline V lookup: CDR1 MNHEY, CDR2 SVGAGI. CDR3 residues: CASTGNQETQYF. CDR3 bases: TGTGCCAGCACTGGTAACCAAGAGACCCAGTACTTC.

This clone appeared a single time. J is TRBJ2-3 and V is TRBV7-9, with D unclear. Trimming took off 2 bases at V and 0 bases at J, with 6 bases between the two ends. This CDR3 has 14 residues. Germline CDR1 reads SEHNR; CDR2 reads FQNEAQ (reference sequence). This CDR3 reads CASSLSISTDTQYF. CDR3 DNA sequence: TGTGCCAGCAGCTTAAGTATTAGCACAGATACGCAGTATTTT.